These 32 T cell receptor beta chains came from one sample sequenced in a study of tumor-infiltrating lymphocytes in localized non-small cell lung cancer. Sequencing used immunoSEQ multiplex PCR; TCRdb keeps in-frame clones, though not all of them. This sample has roughly 8,900 clones, with 70% to 80% found just once. Material: uninvolved lung tissue not adjacent to the tumor. These receptors all come from a human donor with non-small cell lung cancer.

The genes are TRBV2 and TRBJ1-6; D is undetermined. V was cut by 7 bases and J by 7 bases, with 14 bases left in between. The V gene's germline CDR1 is SNHLY and CDR2 FYNNEI. The CDR3 is 14 residues long. The CDR3 region is CASTQDGPNSPLHF. The CDR3 DNA is TGTGCCAGCACCCAGGACGGTCCCAATTCACCCCTCCACTTT.

The chain recombines TRBV4-1 with TRBJ2-3, with TRBD2 as a possible D gene (6 bases). The CDR3 is made up of 15 amino acids. The germline V gene has CDR1 MGHRA and CDR2 YSYEKL. Trimming removed 4 bases at V and 4 bases at J, with 15 bases between. CDR3 loop: CASSPGLAPPDTQYF. The CDR3 DNA is TGCGCCAGCAGCCCGGGACTTGCTCCACCAGATACGCAGTATTTT.

V and J are TRBV9 and TRBJ2-1; D gene ambiguous. This CDR3 is 13 amino acids long. V was shortened by 0 bases and J by 13 bases, with 14 bases between the two germline ends. Germline V gives CDR1 SGDLS, CDR2 YYNGEE. As DNA, the CDR3 is TGTGCCAGCAGCGTAGAGAGCTCCCTGGGTCAGTTCTTC. The encoded protein is CASSVESSLGQFF.

The rearrangement links TRBV27 to TRBJ1-1; D might be TRBD1 (5 bases). V was clipped by 5 bases and J by 4 bases, with 14 bases between them. There are 14 residues in the CDR3. CDR1 and CDR2 from the germline V gene are MNHEY and SMNVEV (reference sequence). Written as DNA, the CDR3 is TGTGCCAGCAGTGTCCAGGGTTGGGGCACTGAAGCTTTCTTT. This sequence encodes CASSVQGWGTEAFF.

This clone was seen a few times. V usage is TRBV11-2 and J usage is TRBJ1-3; D is perhaps TRBD1 (6 bases). The CDR3 is 16 amino acids. The V end was cut by 4 bases, the J end by 4 bases, with 17 bases between. Germline values: CDR1 SGHAT, CDR2 FQNNGV. CDR3 protein: CASSSQAGGLGNTIYF. The CDR3 coding sequence is TGTGCCAGCAGCTCCCAGGCGGGGGGCCTCGGAAACACCATATATTTT.

A remark on this clone: A much larger clone sits a single nucleotide away, making a read error possible. The V call is TRBV7-6, the J call TRBJ2-5; D remains ambiguous. The DNA matches TRBJ2-7 better at its end, which makes the J call doubtful. Germline V gene lookup returns CDR1 SGHVS and CDR2 FNYEAQ. The CDR3 contains 13 residues. In DNA, the CDR3 is TGTGCCAGCAGCTTAGGGGCCGCCCACGAGCAGTACTTC. It is translated as CASSLGAAHEQYF.

The CDR3, as DNA: TGTGCCAGCAGCTTTAAAGGGACCCAGTACTTC. Translation gives CASSFKGTQYF. The V gene is TRBV5-6, the J gene TRBJ2-5; D not certain. Per germline, CDR1 SGHDT and CDR2 YYEEEE. The CDR3 contains 11 residues. V was clipped by 2 bases and J by 7 bases, with 6 bases between them.

The chain recombines TRBV7-9 with TRBJ1-1, with D hard to call. Trimming left V 2 bases short and J 6 bases short, with 10 bases between. Germline V gene lookup returns CDR1 SEHNR and CDR2 FQNEAQ (reference sequence). The CDR3 covers 13 residues. CDR3 residues: CASSLYSVPEAFF. DNA of the CDR3: TGTGCCAGCAGCTTATATTCTGTCCCTGAAGCTTTCTTT.

The chain links TRBV6-6 to TRBJ1-4; possible D gene TRBD1, 6 bases. Germline V gene data show CDR1 as MNHNY and CDR2 as SVGAGI (reference sequence). This CDR3 is 15 amino acids long. V was trimmed by 0 bases and J by 7 bases, leaving 12 bases between them. In DNA, the CDR3 is TGTGCCAGCAGTTACTCTCCGGGGGCGCGTGAAAAACTGTTTTTT. Translation gives CASSYSPGAREKLFF.

The chain links TRBV28 to TRBJ2-5; TRBD2 matches at 14 bases. CDR1 and CDR2 from the germline V gene are MDHEN and SYDVKM. The length of the CDR3 is 16 residues. V shed 2 bases, J shed 4 bases, and the junction held 3 bases outside the gene matches. CDR3 nucleotides: TGTGCCAGCAGTTTACGACTAGCGGGGGGGCTAGAGACCCAGTACTTC. This encodes CASSLRLAGGLETQYF.

The chain is built from TRBV5-1 and TRBJ2-7; D remains ambiguous. The CDR3 is 12 amino acids. Germline CDR1 and CDR2: SGHRS and YFSETQ. The germline V and J ends were trimmed by 5 bases and 2 bases, with 8 bases remaining between them. Here the CDR3 reads CASSPDTYEQYF. The DNA for the CDR3 is TGCGCCAGCAGTCCCGACACCTACGAGCAGTACTTC.

The rearrangement joins TRBV27 to TRBJ2-2, with 7 bases fitting TRBD2. Germline CDR1 and CDR2: MNHEY and SMNVEV (reference sequence). Trimming cost V 2 bases and J 7 bases; bases outside gene matches: 7. The CDR3 has 15 residues. CDR3 sequence (DNA): TGTGCCAGCAGTTTAGGGAGGGCGCGGGGCGGGGAGCTGTTTTTT. Translated: CASSLGRARGGELFF.

This clone is large (0.1 to 1%). The V gene is TRBV7-7, the J gene TRBJ2-5; no reliable D call. The CDR3 is 15 residues long. Trimming stripped 1 base from V and 1 base from J, with 10 bases between. Looked up from germline, CDR1 is SSHAT and CDR2 is FNYEAQ (reference sequence). The DNA for the CDR3 is TGTGCCAGCAGCTTAGATCCAGCTTTCCAAGAGACCCAGTACTTC. Translated: CASSLDPAFQETQYF.

The chain is built from TRBV7-2 and TRBJ1-5; D unresolved. Germline lookup yields CDR1 SGHTA and CDR2 FQGNSA. The CDR3 is 14 amino acids. V was cut by 1 base and J by 3 bases, with 7 bases left in between. CDR3 residues: CASSLDRNNQPQHF. As DNA, the CDR3 is TGTGCCAGCAGCTTAGACAGAAACAATCAGCCCCAGCATTTT. Based on the CDR3 plus reference TRBV7-2 and TRBJ1-5, the full variable domain is GAGVSQSPSNKVTEKGKDVELRCDPISGHTALYWYRQSLGQGLEFLIYFQGNSAPDKSGLPSDRFSAERTGGSVSTLTIQRTQQEDSAVYLCASSLDRNNQPQHFGDGTRLSIL.

This clone was recorded only once. This sequence joins TRBV5-4 and TRBJ1-6; D uncertain. Germline V gene data show CDR1 as SGHNT and CDR2 as YYREEE (reference sequence). This CDR3 has 14 residues. V was pared by 0 bases and J by 7 bases, with 8 bases between. The CDR3 DNA is TGTGCCAGCAGCTTGGAGTCCGCCAATTCACCCCTCCACTTT. Amino acids: CASSLESANSPLHF.

As to this clone: Germline is not matched at one junction end, which may reflect a read error. This chain uses TRBV28 with TRBJ2-3; 8 positions match TRBD1. The CDR3 loop spans 15 amino acids. Germline V gene lookup returns CDR1 MDHEN and CDR2 SYDVKM. CDR3 DNA: TGTGCCAGCGGTTTAGGGGACAGGAGCACAGATACGCAGTATTTT. Translation: CASGLGDRSTDTQYF. Combining the CDR3 with reference TRBV28 and TRBJ2-3 gives the whole variable domain DVKVTQSSRYLVKRTGEKVFLECVQDMDHENMFWYRQDPGLGLRLIYFSYDVKMKEKGDIPEGYSVSREKKERFSLILESASTNQTSMYLCASGLGDRSTDTQYFGPGTRLTVL.

The CDR3 region is CASSSRRLTEQFF. The DNA for the CDR3 is TGTGCCAGCAGCTCCCGAAGACTCACTGAGCAGTTCTTC. The chain combines TRBV7-2 with TRBJ2-1; no firm D call. The germline gives CDR1 SGHTA, CDR2 FQGNSA. V was pared by 4 bases and J by 9 bases, with 13 bases between. The CDR3 loop spans 13 amino acids.

The V call is TRBV10-3, the J call TRBJ2-3, with no clear D. In germline, CDR1 is ENHRY, CDR2 SYGVKD. This CDR3 is 13 amino acids long. Deletions cut 7 bases from V and 0 bases from J, with 8 bases between. CDR3: CAIMESSTDTQYF. In nucleotides, the CDR3 is TGTGCCATCATGGAATCTAGCACAGATACGCAGTATTTT.

V usage is TRBV2 and J usage is TRBJ2-7, with 9 bases identical to TRBD1. The CDR3 is 14 amino acids. The germline gives CDR1 SNHLY, CDR2 FYNNEI. V shed 7 bases and J 3 bases; nucleotides not matched to a gene: 7. In nucleotides, the CDR3 is TGTGCCAGCACGCCGGGACAGGGAGACTACGAGCAGTACTTC. Amino acids: CASTPGQGDYEQYF.

Here the CDR3 reads CASSYGGAGEKLFF. Written as DNA, the CDR3 is TGTGCCAGCAGTTACGGGGGGGCGGGAGAAAAACTGTTTTTT. The chain joins TRBV6-6 to TRBJ1-4; the D gene is possibly TRBD1 (6 bases). This CDR3 is built from 14 residues. With 2 bases removed from V and 8 bases from J, the gap between germline ends came to 12 bases. Germline-derived CDR1 and CDR2 are MNHNY and SVGAGI (reference sequence).

The V call is TRBV7-9, the J call TRBJ2-2; D gene uncertain. V was trimmed by 4 bases and J by 4 bases, leaving 13 bases between them. The CDR3 contains 15 residues. Germline V CDR1 and CDR2: SEHNR, FQNEAQ (reference sequence). CDR3 DNA: TGTGCCAGCAGCTCCTCCAAACCCAGCACCGGGGAGCTGTTTTTT. Translation: CASSSSKPSTGELFF. Based on the CDR3 plus reference TRBV7-9 and TRBJ2-2, the full variable domain is DTGVSQNPRHKITKRGQNVTFRCDPISEHNRLYWYRQTLGQGPEFLTYFQNEAQLEKSRLLSDRFSAERPKGSFSTLEIQRTEQGDSAMYLCASSSSKPSTGELFFGEGSRLTVL.

The chain employs TRBV2 and TRBJ1-1; unclear D gene. The CDR3 is made up of 14 amino acids. Germline V gives CDR1 SNHLY, CDR2 FYNNEI. Deletions cut 5 bases from V and 2 bases from J, with 12 bases between. CDR3 amino acids: CASSFLGPNTEAFF. For the CDR3, the DNA is TGTGCCAGCAGTTTCCTGGGCCCAAACACTGAAGCTTTCTTT. Variable domain in full (rest from reference TRBV2 and TRBJ1-1): EPEVTQTPSHQVTQMGQEVILRCVPISNHLYFYWYRQILGQKVEFLVSFYNNEISEKSEIFDDQFSVERPDGSNFTLKIRSTKLEDSAMYFCASSFLGPNTEAFFGQGTRLTVV.

The chain uses TRBV11-3 and TRBJ1-2, with D hard to call. This CDR3 has 11 residues. Germline loops: CDR1 SGHNT, CDR2 YENEEA. The V gene lost 10 bases and the J gene lost 8 bases, with 14 bases spanning the gap. CDR3: CAIQTVWGYTF. The CDR3 DNA follows: TGTGCCATCCAGACGGTCTGGGGCTACACCTTC.

The V call is TRBV11-3, the J call TRBJ1-1; maybe TRBD1 (6 bases). Germline V gene sequence: CDR1 SGHNT, CDR2 YENEEA. This CDR3 contains 14 residues. V gave up 4 bases and J gave up 4 bases, with 13 bases separating them. CDR3 in amino acids: CASSYVGGLTEAFF. CDR3 coding DNA: TGTGCCAGCAGCTACGTCGGGGGGCTCACTGAAGCTTTCTTT.

The chain joins TRBV19 to TRBJ2-5; 8 bases map to TRBD1. V lost 5 bases and J lost 5; bases outside the gene matches: 13. Germline V lookup: CDR1 LNHDA, CDR2 SQIVND (reference sequence). This CDR3 contains 16 residues. The CDR3 is CASSPYRQGPRETQYF. In DNA, the CDR3 is TGTGCCAGTAGTCCCTATCGACAGGGGCCCCGGGAGACCCAGTACTTC.

The chain employs TRBV5-3 and TRBJ1-6; the D is unclear. TRBV5-3 is assigned to the ORF class and has an uncertain function. V was clipped by 1 base and J by 0 bases, with 23 bases between them. The CDR3 is 21 amino acids. CDR3 DNA sequence: TGTGCCAGAAGCTTGACAACCGGACCGACACCAAATAGCTCCTATAATTCACCCCTCCACTTT. It codes for CARSLTTGPTPNSSYNSPLHF.

V is TRBV2 and J is TRBJ2-3; 12 bases are shared with TRBD1. The CDR3 sequence is 14 residues long. Germline CDR1 reads SNHLY; CDR2 reads FYNNEI. J was trimmed by 6 bases and V by 6 bases; bases with no gene match: 4. CDR3 nucleotides: TGTGCCAGCAGGGGGACAGGGGGCGGGGATACGCAGTATTTT. Protein: CASRGTGGGDTQYF.

V gene TRBV4-2 combines with J gene TRBJ1-1; tentative D call: TRBD1 (5 bases). Germline CDR1 LGHNA, CDR2 YNFKEQ. CDR3 length: 14 residues. The V gene lost 3 bases and the J gene lost 3 bases, with 11 bases spanning the gap. The CDR3 reads CASSHLEGDTEAFF. The CDR3 coding sequence is TGTGCCAGCAGCCACCTTGAAGGGGACACTGAAGCTTTCTTT.

The V call is TRBV19, the J call TRBJ2-1; D is unresolved. The CDR3 loop spans 15 amino acids. Between the trimmed V and J ends, which lost 1 base and 2 bases, there was a span of 9 bases. Germline CDR1 reads LNHDA; CDR2 reads SQIVND (reference sequence). CDR3: CASSIAPATYNEQFF. CDR3 nucleotide sequence: TGTGCCAGTAGTATAGCCCCAGCCACCTACAATGAGCAGTTCTTC.

The V call is TRBV11-2, the J call TRBJ2-5, with 7 bases lining up with TRBD1. V lost 9 bases, J lost 3 bases, and 7 bases stayed unmatched. The CDR3 length is 13 residues. Germline loops: CDR1 SGHAT, CDR2 FQNNGV. The CDR3 DNA is TGTGCCAGTTCTAAAACAGGGGAAGAGACCCAGTACTTC. Amino acids: CASSKTGEETQYF.

This clone appeared a few times. The chain links TRBV7-9 to TRBJ2-2, with D possibly TRBD1 on 6 matching bases. V lost 3 bases, J lost 8 bases, and 7 bases lay in between. This CDR3 has 12 residues. Germline lookup yields CDR1 SEHNR and CDR2 FQNEAQ (reference sequence). CDR3 residues: CASSFGTGELFF. CDR3 DNA: TGTGCCAGCAGCTTCGGGACAGGGGAGCTGTTTTTT. Complete variable domain (other parts from reference TRBV7-9 and TRBJ2-2): DTGVSQNPRHKITKRGQNVTFRCDPISEHNRLYWYRQTLGQGPEFLTYFQNEAQLEKSRLLSDRFSAERPKGSFSTLEIQRTEQGDSAMYLCASSFGTGELFFGEGSRLTVL.

The chain combines TRBV6-1 with TRBJ2-3; no clear D. V dropped 4 bases and J dropped 3 bases, with 14 bases sitting between them. The CDR3 has 15 amino acids. CDR1 MNHNS and CDR2 SASEGT come from the germline V gene. The chain's CDR3 is CASSAGQARTDTQYF. The CDR3 region has the DNA TGTGCCAGCAGTGCGGGCCAGGCCCGGACAGATACGCAGTATTTT.